This entry lists 8 T cell receptor beta chains sequenced from one sample in a study of blood T cell repertoires in COVID-19. Here immunoSEQ multiplex PCR was the method, and the copy in TCRdb shows in-frame clones only, minus some. The table includes about 400,000 clones, about 85% detected once. The source material was PBMCs or T cells enriched from blood (not recorded which). Every receptor here comes from a woman aged 18-29 years with acute COVID-19.

For this clone: This sample also contains other DNA sequences that code for the same CDR3. The chain recombines TRBV12-3 or TRBV12-4 with TRBJ2-5; D might be TRBD2 (5 bases). The ends were cut back, 5 bases at V and 4 bases at J, with 5 bases in the middle. CDR3 length: 11 amino acids. The CDR3 region has the DNA TGTGCCAGCAGTCGGGGAGAGACCCAGTACTTC. Its protein product is CASSRGETQYF.

The chain links TRBV18 to TRBJ1-2, with a tentative D call TRBD1 (5 bases). Germline V gives CDR1 KGHSH, CDR2 LQKENI. V lost 4 bases and J 6 bases, leaving 15 bases between the germline ends. This CDR3 region has 14 residues. CDR3 region: CASSQMTVFHGYTF. The CDR3 DNA sequence: TGTGCCAGCTCACAGATGACAGTCTTCCATGGCTACACCTTC.

This rearrangement joins TRBV18 to TRBJ1-6; maybe TRBD1 (6 bases). Trimming took 2 bases from V and 7 from J, leaving 12 bases between them. The CDR3 loop spans 15 amino acids. The germline V gene has CDR1 KGHSH and CDR2 LQKENI. The CDR3 nucleotides read TGTGCCAGCTCACCATCCGCACAGGGAAATTCACCCCTCCACTTT. Protein: CASSPSAQGNSPLHF.

The chain recombines TRBV6-5 with TRBJ1-2; no firm D call. The germline V and J ends were trimmed by 2 bases and 1 base, with 5 bases remaining between them. This CDR3 is 13 amino acids long. The germline V gene has CDR1 MNHEY and CDR2 SVGAGI. The CDR3 loop reads CASSYRDNYGYTF. In nucleotides, the CDR3 is TGTGCCAGCAGTTACCGGGATAACTATGGCTACACCTTC.

The gene calls are TRBV9 and TRBJ1-2, with D hard to call. V was clipped by 0 bases and J by 10 bases, with 7 bases between them. This CDR3 comprises 11 residues. Per the germline V gene, CDR1 is SGDLS and CDR2 is YYNGEE. In DNA, the CDR3 is TGTGCCAGCAGCGTAGGACAAATCTACACCTTC. Translation: CASSVGQIYTF.

The chain has TRBV18 and TRBJ2-5, with TRBD1 as a possible D gene (5 bases). The germline gives CDR1 KGHSH, CDR2 LQKENI. The CDR3 spans 14 residues. Trimming took off 3 bases at V and 2 bases at J, with 10 bases between the two ends. CDR3 DNA: TGTGCCAGCTCACCCTTGACAGTTCAAGAGACCCAGTACTTC. It codes for CASSPLTVQETQYF.

The chain recombines TRBV27 with TRBJ2-7, with a weak D call TRBD2 (6 bases). Germline loops: CDR1 MNHEY, CDR2 SMNVEV (reference sequence). The CDR3 totals 13 residues. With 4 bases removed from V and 6 bases from J, the gap between germline ends came to 13 bases. In nucleotides, the CDR3 is TGTGCCAGCAGTTATAGCGGCTATCTCGAGCAGTACTTC. It is translated as CASSYSGYLEQYF.

The chain employs TRBV5-1 and TRBJ1-1, with D possibly TRBD1 on 6 matching bases. Germline-derived CDR1 and CDR2 are SGHRS and YFSETQ. The CDR3 runs to 12 residues. V gave up 0 bases and J gave up 9 bases, with 9 bases separating them. Written as DNA, the CDR3 is TGCGCCAGCAGCTTGGCCGGACAGAAAGCTTTCTTT. Protein: CASSLAGQKAFF. The whole variable domain, remainder taken from reference TRBV5-1 and TRBJ1-1, is KAGVTQTPRYLIKTRGQQVTLSCSPISGHRSVSWYQQTPGQGLQFLFEYFSETQRNKGNFPGRFSGRQFSNSRSEMNVSTLELGDSALYLCASSLAGQKAFFGQGTRLTVV.